Listed here is a single T cell receptor beta chain. The data belong to a study of Graves' ophthalmopathy and Graves' hyperthyroidism. The CDR3 has 16 amino acids. Between the trimmed V and J ends, which lost 0 bases and 0 bases, there was a span of 9 bases. Per the germline V gene, CDR1 is SGHVS and CDR2 is FNYEAQ. The diagnosis combined clinical symptoms, thyroxine, TRAb, thyroid ultrasound and orbital computed tomography scans. From RNA, the CDR3 regions of TCR beta chains were amplified and sequenced. The workflow started with a first-round RT-PCR run with HTBI primers and then moved on to a second-round multiplex PCR. In TCRdb, the multiplex PCR reads were re-called with MiXCR into one record per CDR3 protein. The sample has around 1,000,000 distinct CDR3 sequences, about two fifths seen once.

This clonotype was obtained from an adult man with Graves' hyperthyroidism. Sequences were obtained from peripheral blood or thyroid tissue (not recorded which). The chain uses TRBV7-6 and TRBJ1-3; D unclear. CDR3 nucleotide sequence: TGTGCCAGCAGCTTAGCCCCCCCAGCCTCTGGAAACACCATATATTTT. This sequence encodes CASSLAPPASGNTIYF.